The 30 T cell receptor beta chains given below trace back to one sample, sequenced in a study of cytomegalovirus exposure and HLA in healthy donors (dated by TCRdb to between 2016 and 2019). Library construction relied on the immunoSEQ multiplex PCR assay. The multiplex PCR relied on a mix of 60 forward primers for TCR Vbeta segments and 13 reverse primers for TCR Jbeta segments. Here the immuneACCESS table is served through TCRdb, limited to in-frame sequences with V and J called. Missing clones are a known gap in these copies; in checked studies unresolved V genes cover under half, and the rest lacks a known reason. Within this sample are 150,000 or so clones, with roughly four fifths of them counted one time only. Around 4.3% of the sample is held by the ten biggest clonotypes. The sample consisted of PBMCs. These receptors were taken from a man aged 45 to 65 in good health and CMV-seropositive.

The gene calls are TRBV28 and TRBJ1-2, with D hard to call. Between the trimmed V and J ends, which lost 1 base and 2 bases, there was a span of 5 bases. Looked up from germline, CDR1 is MDHEN and CDR2 is SYDVKM. This CDR3 comprises 13 residues. CDR3 sequence: CASSLSRNYGYTF. The CDR3 DNA follows: TGTGCCAGCAGTTTATCGCGAAACTATGGCTACACCTTC.

The V gene is TRBV5-1, the J gene TRBJ2-2; TRBD2 agrees at 9 bases. There are 15 residues in the CDR3. V shed 5 bases, J shed 5 bases, and the junction held 7 bases outside the gene matches. CDR1 is SGHRS and CDR2 is YFSETQ in the germline V gene. CDR3 DNA sequence: TGCGCCAGCAGGAGCGGGGGGACTCTAACCGGGGAGCTGTTTTTT. It yields the protein CASRSGGTLTGELFF.

The rearrangement joins TRBV18 to TRBJ1-4, with TRBD1 matching 9 bases. J gave up 1 base and V 3 bases, and 9 bases lay outside the gene matches. This CDR3 has 18 amino acids. CDR1 is KGHSH and CDR2 is LQKENI in the germline V gene. As DNA, the CDR3 is TGTGCCAGCTCACCGACACCAGACAGGGGGTTAACTAATGAAAAACTGTTTTTT. The encoded protein is CASSPTPDRGLTNEKLFF.

The V and J genes are TRBV5-1 and TRBJ2-7, with D possibly TRBD2 on 6 matching bases. CDR1 SGHRS and CDR2 YFSETQ come from the germline V gene. V was pared by 0 bases and J by 5 bases, with 15 bases between. The CDR3 consists of 15 residues. The DNA for the CDR3 is TGCGCCAGCAGCTTGGGCGGAGGGCCGTGGGACGAGCAGTACTTC. It yields the protein CASSLGGGPWDEQYF. The entire variable domain, with the rest obtained from reference TRBV5-1 and TRBJ2-7, is as follows: KAGVTQTPRYLIKTRGQQVTLSCSPISGHRSVSWYQQTPGQGLQFLFEYFSETQRNKGNFPGRFSGRQFSNSRSEMNVSTLELGDSALYLCASSLGGGPWDEQYFGPGTRLTVT.

The chain uses TRBV18 and TRBJ1-2; the match to TRBD1 covers 7 bases. There are 16 residues in the CDR3. CDR1 KGHSH and CDR2 LQKENI come from the germline V gene. With V trimmed by 3 bases and J by 5 bases, 12 bases remained unmatched. The CDR3 sequence: CASSPGIGQDGYGYTF. The CDR3 DNA reads TGTGCCAGCTCACCTGGAATCGGACAGGACGGATATGGCTACACCTTC.

This chain joins TRBV7-2 and TRBJ2-6; TRBD2 aligns across 7 bases. This CDR3 spans 16 amino acids. Germline V gene data show CDR1 as SGHTA and CDR2 as FQGNSA. The V and J ends lost 1 base and 3 bases, in that order; junction bases with no gene match: 3. The CDR3 DNA sequence: TGTGCCAGCAGCTTAGTGACGGGAGGTGGGGCCAACGTCCTGACTTTC. It encodes CASSLVTGGGANVLTF.

The genes are TRBV7-2 and TRBJ2-1; 8 nucleotides agree with TRBD2. Trimming at V came to 1 base and at J to 8 bases, leaving 7 bases not matched to a gene. This CDR3 comprises 15 residues. Germline V gene sequence: CDR1 SGHTA, CDR2 FQGNSA. In nucleotides, the CDR3 is TGTGCCAGCAGCTTAGGGCCGGGACTAGGGTATGAGCAGTTCTTC. Translated, it gives CASSLGPGLGYEQFF. Filled out from reference TRBV7-2 and TRBJ2-1, the complete variable domain reads GAGVSQSPSNKVTEKGKDVELRCDPISGHTALYWYRQSLGQGLEFLIYFQGNSAPDKSGLPSDRFSAERTGGSVSTLTIQRTQQEDSAVYLCASSLGPGLGYEQFFGPGTRLTVL.

Concerning this clone itself: One end of the junction is discordant with germline, which a read error may explain. The chain combines TRBV7-9 with TRBJ2-2, with D tentatively TRBD2 (7 bases). The CDR3 runs to 17 residues. CDR1 and CDR2 (germline): SEHNR, FQNEAQ (reference sequence). The CDR3 DNA reads TGTTCCAGCAGCTTAGTGGGGGGGCACTTGAACACCGGGGAGCTGTTTTTT. This gives the protein CSSSLVGGHLNTGELFF.

The chain links TRBV18 to TRBJ2-3, with 8 nucleotides matching TRBD2. The CDR3 runs 16 residues. From germline, CDR1 is KGHSH and CDR2 LQKENI. Unmatched junction bases numbered 7, after V lost 3 bases and J lost 2 bases. The CDR3 region has the DNA TGTGCCAGCTCACCTCTTCTTAGCGGGAACACAGATACGCAGTATTTT. It is translated as CASSPLLSGNTDTQYF. The variable domain in full, with the rest retrieved from reference TRBV18 and TRBJ2-3, is NAGVMQNPRHLVRRRGQEARLRCSPMKGHSHVYWYRQLPEEGLKFMVYLQKENIIDESGMPKERFSAEFPKEGPSILRIQQVVRGDSAAYFCASSPLLSGNTDTQYFGPGTRLTVL.

The chain recombines TRBV28 with TRBJ1-4, with D perhaps matching TRBD1 (5 bases). The CDR3 runs 19 residues. Germline CDR1 is MDHEN and CDR2 is SYDVKM. The V end was cut by 6 bases, the J end by 0 bases, with 23 bases between. This CDR3 is CASSPVYGGAPPTNEKLFF. The CDR3 bases are TGTGCCAGCAGCCCGGTATACGGTGGGGCACCTCCAACTAATGAAAAACTGTTTTTT.

V gene TRBV30 combines with J gene TRBJ2-5; 9 nucleotides align to TRBD1. The end of the DNA aligns better with TRBJ2-7, so the J call may be wrong. Germline lookup yields CDR1 GTSNPN and CDR2 SVGIG (reference sequence). The CDR3 runs to 17 residues. The CDR3 region is CAWSGPPGQGFLFEQYF. In nucleotides, the CDR3 is TGTGCCTGGAGTGGGCCTCCGGGACAGGGCTTTTTATTCGAGCAGTACTTC.

The gene calls are TRBV27 and TRBJ2-1, with D possibly matching TRBD2 (5 bases). CDR1 is MNHEY, CDR2 SMNVEV, per germline (reference sequence). The CDR3 consists of 17 residues. Trimming removed 4 bases from V and 6 bases from J, with 22 bases in between. In nucleotides, the CDR3 is TGTGCCAGCAGTTCACCCCGGACGGGATCCCTAACCAATGAGCAGTTCTTC. Translated, it gives CASSSPRTGSLTNEQFF.

The V call is TRBV28, the J call TRBJ2-1, with TRBD1 identical over 10 bases. J was trimmed by 3 bases and V by 8 bases; bases with no gene match: 1. This CDR3 region has 13 residues. Germline values: CDR1 MDHEN, CDR2 SYDVKM. The CDR3 DNA reads TGTGCCAGCTGGACAGGGGGCTACAATGAGCAGTTCTTC. Amino acid sequence: CASWTGGYNEQFF.

The J gene is TRBJ2-7, the V gene TRBV6-1; tentatively, D is TRBD2 (5 bases). Between the trimmed V and J ends, which lost 6 bases and 4 bases, there was a span of 19 bases. The CDR3 has 15 residues. Per germline, CDR1 MNHNS and CDR2 SASEGT. This chain's CDR3 is CASRVRGAVAYEQYF. The DNA for the CDR3 is TGTGCCAGCAGGGTCCGGGGAGCGGTAGCGTACGAGCAGTACTTC.

The CDR3 here is CASNQNGADTQYF. The CDR3 DNA reads TGTGCCAGCAATCAGAACGGGGCAGATACGCAGTATTTT. This sequence joins TRBV28 and TRBJ2-3; TRBD2 might be the D (5 bases). The germline V and J ends were trimmed by 7 bases and 4 bases, with 12 bases remaining between them. CDR3 length: 13 residues. Germline V gene data show CDR1 as MDHEN and CDR2 as SYDVKM.

This clone was detected only a few times. This chain uses TRBV5-4 with TRBJ2-3; D gene ambiguous. The CDR3 length is 13 residues. Germline CDR1 is SGHNT and CDR2 is YYREEE (reference sequence). V shed 2 bases and J shed 0 bases, with 4 bases lying between them. CDR3 region: CASSLESTDTQYF. The DNA of the CDR3 is TGTGCCAGCAGCTTAGAGAGCACAGATACGCAGTATTTT. Variable domain in full (rest from reference TRBV5-4 and TRBJ2-3): ETGVTQSPTHLIKTRGQQVTLRCSSQSGHNTVSWYQQALGQGPQFIFQYYREEENGRGNFPPRFSGLQFPNYSSELNVNALELDDSALYLCASSLESTDTQYFGPGTRLTVL.

The chain uses TRBV18 and TRBJ2-7; TRBD1 agrees at 9 bases. The CDR3 runs to 14 residues. V was clipped by 3 bases and J by 3 bases; unmatched bases: 3. Germline-derived CDR1 and CDR2 are KGHSH and LQKENI. The CDR3 spells CASSPATGGYEQYF. CDR3 bases: TGTGCCAGCTCACCTGCGACAGGGGGCTACGAGCAGTACTTC.

Here the CDR3 DNA reads TGTGCCTGGGAACTAAGCGGGACTAGCACTGAAGCTTTCTTT. Its translation is CAWELSGTSTEAFF. The rearrangement links TRBV30 to TRBJ1-1, with D possibly matching TRBD1 (5 bases). Trimming left V 5 bases short and J 4 bases short, with 17 bases between. Germline CDR1 and CDR2: GTSNPN and SVGIG (reference sequence). The CDR3 is made up of 14 amino acids.

This clone was picked up one time. The CDR3 spells CASSEFWQGVYEQYF. CDR3 coding DNA: TGTGCCAGCAGTGAATTCTGGCAGGGGGTTTACGAGCAGTACTTC. This rearrangement joins TRBV6-1 to TRBJ2-7; TRBD1 matches at 7 bases. CDR3 length equals 15 residues. Germline V CDR1 and CDR2: MNHNS, SASEGT. V lost 2 bases to trimming and J lost 4 bases; unmatched junction nucleotides: 8.

Notes on this clone: The sample holds other DNA sequences that translate to the same CDR3. The rearrangement uses TRBV28 and TRBJ1-1; possible D gene TRBD1, 6 bases. Trimming took off 1 base at V and 8 bases at J, with 8 bases between the two ends. The germline V gene has CDR1 MDHEN and CDR2 SYDVKM. CDR3 length: 12 residues. The CDR3 DNA reads as TGTGCCAGCAGTTTATCGGGGACAGAAGCTTTCTTT. Translation: CASSLSGTEAFF.

The rearrangement links TRBV13 to TRBJ2-7; the D gene is possibly TRBD1 (5 bases). V lost 0 bases, J lost 12 bases, and 9 bases lay in between. Germline loops: CDR1 PRHDT, CDR2 FYEKMQ (reference sequence). The CDR3 consists of 11 residues. The CDR3, as DNA: TGTGCCAGCAGCTTAGGAGGGGCTCCGTACTTC. Amino acids: CASSLGGAPYF.

Here the CDR3 reads CASSPDKKSNQPQHF. In nucleotides, the CDR3 is TGTGCCAGCAGTCCGGACAAGAAGAGCAATCAGCCCCAGCATTTT. The rearrangement uses TRBV28 and TRBJ1-5; the D gene is possibly TRBD1 (5 bases). CDR3 length equals 15 residues. Germline-derived CDR1 and CDR2 are MDHEN and SYDVKM. Trimming took 5 bases from V and 1 from J, leaving 12 bases between them.

This clone was seen once. This chain links TRBV2 with TRBJ2-1; 12 bases match TRBD2. In germline, CDR1 is SNHLY, CDR2 FYNNEI. The J segment lost 7 bases and the V segment lost 6 bases, leaving 10 bases of the junction unmatched. The CDR3 extends over 16 amino acids. CDR3: CASSVEPGLAGNEQFF. Here the CDR3 DNA reads TGTGCCAGCAGCGTAGAACCGGGACTAGCGGGTAATGAGCAGTTCTTC.

This clone was picked up one time. The rearrangement links TRBV30 to TRBJ1-4; 7 bases are a match to TRBD1. The CDR3 extends over 14 amino acids. V lost 0 bases, J lost 7 bases, and 5 bases stayed unmatched. The germline V gene encodes CDR1 GTSNPN and CDR2 SVGIG (reference sequence). CDR3 nucleotides: TGTGCCTGGAGTGTCGAGGGGGCGGGTGAAAAACTGTTTTTT. Protein product: CAWSVEGAGEKLFF.

CDR3 bases: TGTGCCAGCGGGATAAGGGGCTGGACCGGGGAGCTGTTTTTT. This translates into CASGIRGWTGELFF. The chain recombines TRBV28 with TRBJ2-2; weak D call: TRBD1 (5 bases). This CDR3 is built from 14 residues. From germline, CDR1 is MDHEN and CDR2 SYDVKM. The V end lost 8 bases, the J end lost 5 bases, and 15 bases lay between the germline ends.

This clone was picked up a small number of times. The chain has TRBV11-2 and TRBJ2-3; TRBD2 matches 8 bases. Germline assignment: CDR1 SGHAT and CDR2 FQNNGV. The V gene end was trimmed by 5 bases and the J gene end by 9 bases; junction bases not matched to a gene: 13. The CDR3 loop spans 15 amino acids. The CDR3 here is CASSPPGTRLSTQYF. The DNA of the CDR3 is TGTGCCAGCAGCCCCCCGGGGACTAGACTTTCGACGCAGTATTTT.

J is TRBJ2-1 and V is TRBV6-5; 10 bases map to TRBD2. The CDR3 is made up of 15 amino acids. V was pared by 6 bases and J by 5 bases, with 7 bases of the junction left unmatched. Germline values: CDR1 MNHEY, CDR2 SVGAGI. DNA for the CDR3: TGTGCCAGCAGAACACTAGCGGGGTACGACAATGAGCAGTTCTTC. Its translation: CASRTLAGYDNEQFF.

This chain joins TRBV4-3 and TRBJ1-5; D is undetermined. The CDR3 is made up of 15 amino acids. Germline CDR1 reads LGHNA; CDR2 reads YSLEER. Trimming removed 0 bases at V and 6 bases at J, with 12 bases between. Here the CDR3 DNA reads TGCGCCAGCAGCCAAGAAAGGACTTTTAGTCAGCCCCAGCATTTT. The encoded protein is CASSQERTFSQPQHF.

The chain uses TRBV5-1 and TRBJ1-2; D is unclear. This CDR3 has 15 amino acids. CDR1 is SGHRS, CDR2 YFSETQ, per germline. Trimming removed 2 bases from V and 3 bases from J, with 14 bases in between. For the CDR3, the DNA is TGCGCCAGCAGCTTAACAGCCCCTACGGACTATGGCTACACCTTC. The encoded protein is CASSLTAPTDYGYTF.

This clone was seen a handful of times. The chain recombines TRBV27 with TRBJ2-1, with D unclear. CDR1 is MNHEY, CDR2 SMNVEV, per germline (reference sequence). The CDR3 is made up of 12 amino acids. V lost 3 bases, J lost 7 bases, and 7 bases lay in between. CDR3 sequence: CASSFSGNEQFF. CDR3 coding DNA: TGTGCCAGCAGTTTCTCGGGTAATGAGCAGTTCTTC.